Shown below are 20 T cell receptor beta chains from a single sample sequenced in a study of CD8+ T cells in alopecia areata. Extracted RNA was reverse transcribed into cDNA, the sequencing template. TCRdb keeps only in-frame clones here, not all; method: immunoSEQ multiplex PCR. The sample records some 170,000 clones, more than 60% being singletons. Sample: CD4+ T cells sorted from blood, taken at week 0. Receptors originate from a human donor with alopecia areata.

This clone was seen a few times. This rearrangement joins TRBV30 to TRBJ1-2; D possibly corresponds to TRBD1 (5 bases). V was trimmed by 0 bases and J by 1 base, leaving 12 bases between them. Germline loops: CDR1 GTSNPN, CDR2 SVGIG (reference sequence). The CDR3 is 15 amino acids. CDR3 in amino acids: CAWSVQGVNNYGYTF. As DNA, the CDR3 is TGTGCCTGGAGTGTCCAGGGAGTGAATAACTATGGCTACACCTTC.

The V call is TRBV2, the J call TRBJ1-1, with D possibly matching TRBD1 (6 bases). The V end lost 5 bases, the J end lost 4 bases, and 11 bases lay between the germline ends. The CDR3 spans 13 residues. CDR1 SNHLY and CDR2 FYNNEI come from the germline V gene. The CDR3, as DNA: TGTGCCAGCAGTCCCGGACAGAGCACTGAAGCTTTCTTT. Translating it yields CASSPGQSTEAFF.

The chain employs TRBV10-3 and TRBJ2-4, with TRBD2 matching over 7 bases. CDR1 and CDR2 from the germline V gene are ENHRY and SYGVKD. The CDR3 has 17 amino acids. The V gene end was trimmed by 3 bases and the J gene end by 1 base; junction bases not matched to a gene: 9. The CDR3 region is CAISEYKRGEAKNIQYF. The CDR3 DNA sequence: TGTGCCATCAGTGAATATAAGCGGGGAGAGGCCAAAAACATTCAGTACTTC.

CDR3 DNA sequence: TGTGCCAGCACCCCAGATATGGGACACTTCACCGGGGAGCTGTTTTTT. It translates to CASTPDMGHFTGELFF. The gene calls are TRBV6-6 and TRBJ2-2, with TRBD1 as a possible D gene (6 bases). The CDR3 extends over 16 amino acids. Germline V gene sequence: CDR1 MNHNY, CDR2 SVGAGI (reference sequence). The germline V and J ends were trimmed by 7 bases and 4 bases, with 19 bases remaining between them.

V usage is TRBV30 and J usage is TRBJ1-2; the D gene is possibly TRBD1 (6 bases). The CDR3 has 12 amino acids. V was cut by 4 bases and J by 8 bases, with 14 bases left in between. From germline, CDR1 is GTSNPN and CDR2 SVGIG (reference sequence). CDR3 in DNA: TGTGCCTGGATTACAGGGTGGCGGGGCTACACCTTC. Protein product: CAWITGWRGYTF.

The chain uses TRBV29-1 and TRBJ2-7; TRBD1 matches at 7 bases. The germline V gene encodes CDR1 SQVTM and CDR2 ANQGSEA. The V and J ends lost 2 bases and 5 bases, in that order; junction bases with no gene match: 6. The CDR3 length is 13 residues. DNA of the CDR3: TGCAGCGTTGAAACAGGGGAAGAGGACGAGCAGTACTTC. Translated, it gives CSVETGEEDEQYF.

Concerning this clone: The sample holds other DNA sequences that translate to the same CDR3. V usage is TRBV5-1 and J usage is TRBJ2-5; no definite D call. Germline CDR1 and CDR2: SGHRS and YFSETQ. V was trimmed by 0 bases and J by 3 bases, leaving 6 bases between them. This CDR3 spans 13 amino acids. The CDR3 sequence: CASSLGAEETQYF. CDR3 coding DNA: TGCGCCAGCAGCTTGGGGGCGGAAGAGACCCAGTACTTC.

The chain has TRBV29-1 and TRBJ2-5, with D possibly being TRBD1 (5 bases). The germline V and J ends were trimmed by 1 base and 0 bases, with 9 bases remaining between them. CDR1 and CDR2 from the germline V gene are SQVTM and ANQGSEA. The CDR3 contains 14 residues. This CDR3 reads CSVEGAGNQETQYF. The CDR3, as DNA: TGCAGCGTTGAAGGAGCAGGGAACCAAGAGACCCAGTACTTC.

The CDR3 spells CASSQTPIDRRRETQYF. The CDR3 DNA follows: TGCGCCAGCAGCCAAACCCCAATTGACAGGCGGCGAGAGACCCAGTACTTC. The chain combines TRBV4-1 with TRBJ2-5; tentatively, D is TRBD1 (6 bases). Trimming left V 2 bases short and J 4 bases short, with 20 bases between. The CDR3 extends over 17 amino acids. Germline V gene data show CDR1 as MGHRA and CDR2 as YSYEKL.

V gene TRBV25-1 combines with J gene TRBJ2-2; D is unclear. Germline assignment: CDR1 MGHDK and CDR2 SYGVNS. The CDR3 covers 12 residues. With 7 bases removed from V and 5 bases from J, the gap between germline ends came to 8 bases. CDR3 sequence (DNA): TGTGCCAGCAACAGTGGGACCGGGGAGCTGTTTTTT. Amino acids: CASNSGTGELFF.

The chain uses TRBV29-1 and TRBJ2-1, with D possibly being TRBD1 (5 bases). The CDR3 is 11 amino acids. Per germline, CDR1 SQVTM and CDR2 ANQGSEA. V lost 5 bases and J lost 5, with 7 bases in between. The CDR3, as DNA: TGCAGCGTTTACAGGCACAATGAGCAGTTCTTC. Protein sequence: CSVYRHNEQFF.

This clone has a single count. This CDR3 is CASSHETRGSPLHF. CDR3 nucleotide sequence: TGCGCCAGCAGCCACGAGACCAGGGGTTCACCCCTCCACTTT. The chain recombines TRBV4-3 with TRBJ1-6, with TRBD1 as a possible D gene (6 bases). Germline V gene sequence: CDR1 LGHNA, CDR2 YSLEER. V gave up 3 bases and J gave up 9 bases, with 12 bases separating them. The CDR3 loop spans 14 amino acids.

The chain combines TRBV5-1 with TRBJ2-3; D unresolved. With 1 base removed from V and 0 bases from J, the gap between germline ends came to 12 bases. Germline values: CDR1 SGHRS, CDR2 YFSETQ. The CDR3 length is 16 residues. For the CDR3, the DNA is TGCGCCAGCAGCTTGTTCCCCTTCTCTAGCACAGATACGCAGTATTTT. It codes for CASSLFPFSSTDTQYF. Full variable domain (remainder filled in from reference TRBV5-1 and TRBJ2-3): KAGVTQTPRYLIKTRGQQVTLSCSPISGHRSVSWYQQTPGQGLQFLFEYFSETQRNKGNFPGRFSGRQFSNSRSEMNVSTLELGDSALYLCASSLFPFSSTDTQYFGPGTRLTVL.

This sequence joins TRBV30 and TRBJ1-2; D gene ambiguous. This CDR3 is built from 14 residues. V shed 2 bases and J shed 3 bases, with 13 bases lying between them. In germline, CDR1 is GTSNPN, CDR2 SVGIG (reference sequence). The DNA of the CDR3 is TGTGCCTGGAGTATAAGTGGAGGATACTATGGCTACACCTTC. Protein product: CAWSISGGYYGYTF.

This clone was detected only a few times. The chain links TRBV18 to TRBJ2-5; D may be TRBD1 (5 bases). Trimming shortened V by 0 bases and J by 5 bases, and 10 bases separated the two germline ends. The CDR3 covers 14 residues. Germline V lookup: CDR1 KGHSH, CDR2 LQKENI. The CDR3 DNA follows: TGTGCCAGCTCACCACCCACAAAGGGGGAGACCCAGTACTTC. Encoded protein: CASSPPTKGETQYF.

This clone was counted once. The CDR3 protein is CAWSAGAYSYNEQFF. The CDR3 DNA follows: TGTGCCTGGAGCGCGGGGGCTTACTCCTACAATGAGCAGTTCTTC. This chain uses TRBV30 with TRBJ2-1, with D maybe TRBD2 (7 bases). The CDR3 has 15 amino acids. V lost 3 bases and J 0 bases, leaving 12 bases between the germline ends. CDR1 is GTSNPN and CDR2 is SVGIG in the germline V gene (reference sequence).

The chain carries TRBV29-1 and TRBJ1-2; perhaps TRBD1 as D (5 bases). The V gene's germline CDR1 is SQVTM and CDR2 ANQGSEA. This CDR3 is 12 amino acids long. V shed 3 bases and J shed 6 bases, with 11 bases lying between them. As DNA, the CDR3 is TGCAGCGTTGAGGACACGGGAAATGGCTACACCTTC. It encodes CSVEDTGNGYTF.

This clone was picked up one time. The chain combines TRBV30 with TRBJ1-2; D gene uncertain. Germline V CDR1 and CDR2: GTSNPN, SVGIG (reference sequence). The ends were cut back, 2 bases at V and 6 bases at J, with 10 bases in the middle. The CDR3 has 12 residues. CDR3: CAWSPPSHGYTF. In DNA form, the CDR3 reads TGTGCCTGGAGTCCACCTTCTCATGGCTACACCTTC.

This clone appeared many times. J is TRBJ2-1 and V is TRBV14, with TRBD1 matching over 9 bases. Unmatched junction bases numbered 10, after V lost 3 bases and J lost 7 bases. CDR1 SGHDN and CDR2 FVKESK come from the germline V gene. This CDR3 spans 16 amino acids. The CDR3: CASSQLITGGWNEQFF. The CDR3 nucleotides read TGTGCCAGCAGCCAGTTAATTACAGGGGGCTGGAATGAGCAGTTCTTC.

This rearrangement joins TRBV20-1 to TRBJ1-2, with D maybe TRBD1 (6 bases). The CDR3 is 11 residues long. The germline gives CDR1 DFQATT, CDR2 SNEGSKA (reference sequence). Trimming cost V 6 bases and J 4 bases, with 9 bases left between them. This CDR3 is CSARGVYGYTF. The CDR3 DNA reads TGCAGTGCGAGGGGGGTCTATGGCTACACCTTC.